One and the same sample provided the 10 T cell receptor beta chains below, sequenced in a study of T cell responses to AZD1222 COVID-19 vaccine. TCRdb's copy holds only in-frame clones and misses some; the assay was immunoSEQ multiplex PCR. Among 110,000 to 150,000 clones, around 90% were seen once, and the ten largest hold around 1.8%. The source material was peripheral blood, sampled 28 days after the second AZD1222 dose. These receptors were taken from an adult who received the AZD1222 COVID-19 vaccine.

The J gene is TRBJ1-3, the V gene TRBV14, with D unclear. The CDR3 length is 15 residues. V lost 4 bases and J 0 bases, leaving 10 bases between the germline ends. Germline V gene data show CDR1 as SGHDN and CDR2 as FVKESK. The CDR3: CASSRTRGSGNTIYF. DNA for the CDR3: TGTGCCAGCAGCCGTACCAGAGGCTCTGGAAACACCATATATTTT. Full variable domain (rest looked up from reference TRBV14 and TRBJ1-3): EAGVTQFPSHSVIEKGQTVTLRCDPISGHDNLYWYRRVMGKEIKFLLHFVKESKQDESGMPNNRFLAERTGGTYSTLKVQPAELEDSGVYFCASSRTRGSGNTIYFGEGSWLTVV.

The chain combines TRBV7-2 with TRBJ2-1, with D unresolved. V was cut by 5 bases and J by 4 bases, with 12 bases left in between. Looked up from germline, CDR1 is SGHTA and CDR2 is FQGNSA. This CDR3 has 14 residues. This chain's CDR3 is CASSPLVRYNEQFF. CDR3 bases: TGTGCCAGCAGCCCGCTTGTGAGGTACAATGAGCAGTTCTTC. The full variable domain, in which reference TRBV7-2 and TRBJ2-1 provide the parts outside the CDR3, is GAGVSQSPSNKVTEKGKDVELRCDPISGHTALYWYRQSLGQGLEFLIYFQGNSAPDKSGLPSDRFSAERTGGSVSTLTIQRTQQEDSAVYLCASSPLVRYNEQFFGPGTRLTVL.

This chain connects TRBV11-2 to TRBJ2-7, with 10 positions matching TRBD1. Trimming took 0 bases from V and 5 from J; bases not matched to a gene: 16. The germline V gene encodes CDR1 SGHAT and CDR2 FQNNGV. This CDR3 comprises 19 residues. The CDR3 loop is CASSLDQFLAGQGTHEQYF. Here the CDR3 DNA reads TGTGCCAGCAGCTTAGATCAATTTTTGGCGGGACAGGGGACCCACGAGCAGTACTTC.

CDR3 amino acids: CASSLFNEQFF. CDR3 DNA sequence: TGTGCCAGCAGCTTATTCAATGAGCAGTTCTTC. The chain links TRBV7-9 to TRBJ2-1, with D unresolved. Trimming shortened V by 2 bases and J by 6 bases, and 2 bases separated the two germline ends. CDR1 SEHNR and CDR2 FQNEAQ come from the germline V gene (reference sequence). The CDR3 has 11 amino acids.

This clone has only a few counts. J is TRBJ2-7 and V is TRBV2; D remains ambiguous. The V and J ends lost 3 bases and 4 bases respectively, with 10 bases between them. This CDR3 is 13 amino acids long. The germline gives CDR1 SNHLY, CDR2 FYNNEI. The CDR3 DNA is TGTGCCAGCAGTGACAAGACACCTTACGAGCAGTACTTC. Its protein product is CASSDKTPYEQYF.

The V gene is TRBV7-2, the J gene TRBJ1-6; D gene uncertain. The CDR3 is 14 residues long. Trimming took off 7 bases at V and 8 bases at J, with 15 bases between the two ends. Germline V gene lookup returns CDR1 SGHTA and CDR2 FQGNSA. Here the CDR3 DNA reads TGTGCCAGCACCCCCCCGGGAAGGCATTCACCCCTCCACTTT. This encodes CASTPPGRHSPLHF. Full variable domain (rest looked up from reference TRBV7-2 and TRBJ1-6): GAGVSQSPSNKVTEKGKDVELRCDPISGHTALYWYRQSLGQGLEFLIYFQGNSAPDKSGLPSDRFSAERTGGSVSTLTIQRTQQEDSAVYLCASTPPGRHSPLHFGNGTRLTVT.

The rearrangement links TRBV30 to TRBJ2-2, with unresolved D. The V end was cut by 0 bases, the J end by 1 base, with 15 bases between. Germline V lookup: CDR1 GTSNPN, CDR2 SVGIG (reference sequence). The CDR3 covers 17 residues. CDR3 residues: CAWSVRFRLRNTGELFF. CDR3 sequence (DNA): TGTGCCTGGAGTGTACGGTTTAGGCTGAGGAACACCGGGGAGCTGTTTTTT.

V usage is TRBV19 and J usage is TRBJ1-2; D gene unclear. From germline, CDR1 is LNHDA and CDR2 SQIVND (reference sequence). The CDR3 extends over 15 amino acids. Between the trimmed V and J ends, which lost 6 bases and 5 bases, there was a span of 19 bases. CDR3 loop: CASRTQRADGYGYTF. In DNA form, the CDR3 reads TGTGCCAGTAGAACCCAAAGGGCTGACGGTTATGGCTACACCTTC.

This chain links TRBV7-2 with TRBJ2-7; D uncertain. The CDR3 consists of 14 residues. Germline V CDR1 and CDR2: SGHTA, FQGNSA. Trimming left V 5 bases short and J 2 bases short, with 13 bases between. The CDR3 bases are TGTGCCAGCAGCCGTATACAAGGACCCTACGAGCAGTACTTC. Protein: CASSRIQGPYEQYF.

The rearrangement uses TRBV4-2 and TRBJ2-7; no definite D call. Germline CDR1 and CDR2: LGHNA and YNFKEQ. The CDR3 is 12 residues long. Trimming took off 0 bases at V and 5 bases at J, with 5 bases between the two ends. The CDR3 sequence: CASSQDSHEQYF. The CDR3 bases are TGTGCCAGCAGCCAAGATTCCCACGAGCAGTACTTC.